The rows below give T cell receptor beta chains drawn from one sample of a study of cytomegalovirus exposure and HLA in healthy donors. TCRdb's table, derived via immunoSEQ multiplex PCR, lists solely in-frame clones and lacks some. Here the sample spans about 270,000 clones, roughly two thirds being singletons. Sample: PBMCs. The receptor set was obtained from a female donor in good health and CMV-seronegative. Each CDR3 is given with its conserved first and last residue. The order of the fields is clone size, D gene, V gene, J gene, CDR3 protein, CDR3 DNA. The D gene is left open where the match is weak. Size tells how often a clone was seen (once, few, many) or the class of an expanded clone, and some rows leave it out.

abundance: NA
d_gene: TRBD1
v_gene: TRBV11-2
j_gene: TRBJ2-1
CDR3aa: CASSPGQGAYNEQFF
CDR3nt: TGTGCCAGCAGCCCGGGACAGGGGGCCTACAATGAGCAGTTCTTC

abundance: few
d_gene: TRBD2
v_gene: TRBV10-2
j_gene: TRBJ2-2
CDR3aa: CASSEAWREAGGTGELFF
CDR3nt: TGCGCCAGCAGTGAGGCCTGGCGGGAGGCAGGCGGCACCGGGGAGCTGTTTTTT

abundance: NA
d_gene: NA
v_gene: TRBV7-9
j_gene: TRBJ2-3
CDR3aa: CASSFAAGGDTQYF
CDR3nt: TGTGCCAGCAGCTTTGCGGCAGGGGGGGATACGCAGTATTTT

abundance: NA
d_gene: NA
v_gene: TRBV14
j_gene: TRBJ2-7
CDR3aa: CASSRARPEQYF
CDR3nt: TGTGCCAGCAGCCGGGCTCGCCCCGAGCAGTACTTC

abundance: NA
d_gene: TRBD1
v_gene: TRBV7-8
j_gene: TRBJ2-7
CDR3aa: CASSPALGQGGVGQYF
CDR3nt: TGTGCCAGCAGCCCCGCCCTGGGACAGGGGGGCGTAGGGCAGTACTTC

abundance: NA
d_gene: NA
v_gene: TRBV4-1
j_gene: TRBJ1-3
CDR3aa: CASSQVFVKRSGNTIYF
CDR3nt: TGCGCCAGCAGCCAAGTCTTCGTCAAGCGCTCTGGAAACACCATATATTTT

abundance: NA
d_gene: TRBD2
v_gene: TRBV12-5
j_gene: TRBJ2-5
CDR3aa: CASGLVLGSGKETQYF
CDR3nt: TGTGCTAGTGGTTTGGTGTTGGGTAGCGGGAAAGAGACCCAGTACTTC

abundance: NA
d_gene: TRBD1
v_gene: TRBV29-1
j_gene: TRBJ1-5
CDR3aa: CSVEGQGNQPQHF
CDR3nt: TGCAGCGTTGAGGGACAGGGCAATCAGCCCCAGCATTTT

abundance: NA
d_gene: NA
v_gene: TRBV6-5
j_gene: TRBJ2-7
CDR3aa: CASSPPGSYEQYF
CDR3nt: TGTGCCAGCAGCCCCCCAGGGTCCTACGAGCAGTACTTC

abundance: NA
d_gene: TRBD2
v_gene: TRBV28
j_gene: TRBJ2-3
CDR3aa: CANSKRGEWADTQYF
CDR3nt: TGTGCCAACTCCAAGCGGGGAGAATGGGCAGATACGCAGTATTTT

abundance: NA
d_gene: NA
v_gene: TRBV11-2
j_gene: TRBJ2-5
CDR3aa: CASSLSYQETQYF
CDR3nt: TGTGCCAGCAGCTTGTCCTACCAAGAGACCCAGTACTTC

abundance: NA
d_gene: NA
v_gene: TRBV6-1
j_gene: TRBJ1-5
CDR3aa: CASSISNQPQHF
CDR3nt: TGTGCCAGCAGTATTTCAAATCAGCCCCAGCATTTT

abundance: NA
d_gene: NA
v_gene: TRBV6-1
j_gene: TRBJ2-2
CDR3aa: CASSEASWQGYTGELFF
CDR3nt: TGTGCCAGCAGTGAAGCGTCTTGGCAGGGGTACACCGGGGAGCTGTTTTTT

abundance: NA
d_gene: TRBD1
v_gene: TRBV7-6
j_gene: TRBJ1-1
CDR3aa: CASSQMGQGGAEAFF
CDR3nt: TGTGCCAGCAGCCAAATGGGACAGGGAGGGGCTGAAGCTTTCTTT

abundance: NA
d_gene: TRBD2
v_gene: TRBV7-8
j_gene: TRBJ2-1
CDR3aa: CASSDAAGGHEQFF
CDR3nt: TGTGCCAGCAGCGACGCCGCGGGGGGCCATGAGCAGTTCTTC

abundance: NA
d_gene: TRBD1
v_gene: TRBV27
j_gene: TRBJ2-2
CDR3aa: CASSPGTGYTGELFF
CDR3nt: TGTGCCAGCAGTCCTGGGACAGGGTACACCGGGGAGCTGTTTTTT

abundance: NA
d_gene: TRBD1
v_gene: TRBV5-4
j_gene: TRBJ1-1
CDR3aa: CASSITGTGEYTEAFF
CDR3nt: TGTGCCAGCAGTATCACGGGGACAGGGGAATACACTGAAGCTTTCTTT

abundance: NA
d_gene: NA
v_gene: TRBV5-1
j_gene: TRBJ2-1
CDR3aa: CASSFLSKENEQFF
CDR3nt: TGCGCCAGCAGTTTTTTATCCAAGGAGAATGAGCAGTTCTTC

abundance: NA
d_gene: NA
v_gene: TRBV5-1
j_gene: TRBJ2-6
CDR3aa: CASRSVAGANVLTF
CDR3nt: TGCGCCAGCAGGTCGGTGGCTGGGGCCAACGTCCTGACTTTC

abundance: few
d_gene: NA
v_gene: TRBV6-5
j_gene: TRBJ1-2
CDR3aa: CASTPSWGGYGYTF
CDR3nt: TGTGCCAGCACCCCAAGCTGGGGAGGCTATGGCTACACCTTC

abundance: NA
d_gene: TRBD2
v_gene: TRBV2
j_gene: TRBJ2-7
CDR3aa: CASRRLAGLSYEQYF
CDR3nt: TGTGCCAGCAGGAGACTAGCGGGCCTCTCCTACGAGCAGTACTTC

abundance: NA
d_gene: TRBD2
v_gene: TRBV28
j_gene: TRBJ2-7
CDR3aa: CASSYSIDGTSAIYEQYF
CDR3nt: TGTGCCAGCAGTTACTCGATAGACGGGACTAGCGCAATCTACGAGCAGTACTTC

abundance: NA
d_gene: NA
v_gene: TRBV6-1
j_gene: TRBJ1-2
CDR3aa: CASSYYGYPF
CDR3nt: TGTGCCAGCAGTTACTATGGCTACCCCTTC

abundance: NA
d_gene: TRBD1
v_gene: TRBV19
j_gene: TRBJ1-1
CDR3aa: CASSTAGQVNTEAFF
CDR3nt: TGTGCCAGTAGTACGGCGGGACAGGTGAACACTGAAGCTTTCTTT

abundance: once
d_gene: TRBD1
v_gene: TRBV2
j_gene: TRBJ1-1
CDR3aa: CASRGDREVAAFF
CDR3nt: TGTGCCAGCAGAGGGGACAGGGAGGTGGCAGCTTTCTTT

abundance: NA
d_gene: TRBD1
v_gene: TRBV19
j_gene: TRBJ1-5
CDR3aa: CASRWGTARNQPQHF
CDR3nt: TGTGCCAGTAGATGGGGGACAGCCCGCAATCAGCCCCAGCATTTT

abundance: NA
d_gene: NA
v_gene: TRBV27
j_gene: TRBJ1-3
CDR3aa: CASRTQGTGNTIYF
CDR3nt: TGTGCCAGCAGAACCCAGGGTACTGGAAACACCATATATTTT

abundance: NA
d_gene: TRBD2
v_gene: TRBV2
j_gene: TRBJ2-1
CDR3aa: CASRGTSGYNEQFF
CDR3nt: TGTGCCAGCAGAGGGACTAGCGGATACAATGAGCAGTTCTTC

abundance: NA
d_gene: TRBD2
v_gene: TRBV6-4
j_gene: TRBJ2-1
CDR3aa: CASSLAGADNEQFF
CDR3nt: TGTGCCAGCAGCCTTGCGGGAGCGGATAATGAGCAGTTCTTC

abundance: NA
d_gene: TRBD1
v_gene: TRBV27
j_gene: TRBJ1-1
CDR3aa: CASSPPSGTGGIKNTEAFF
CDR3nt: TGTGCCAGCAGTCCCCCCTCCGGGACAGGGGGGATTAAGAACACTGAAGCTTTCTTT

abundance: NA
d_gene: NA
v_gene: TRBV19
j_gene: TRBJ2-7
CDR3aa: CASSIAAAAWNEQYF
CDR3nt: TGTGCCAGTAGTATCGCGGCAGCCGCTTGGAACGAGCAGTACTTC

abundance: NA
d_gene: TRBD2
v_gene: TRBV5-4
j_gene: TRBJ2-2
CDR3aa: CASSSSSTLAGGVNTGELFF
CDR3nt: TGTGCCAGCAGCTCTTCGTCGACGTTAGCGGGAGGGGTGAACACCGGGGAGCTGTTTTTT

abundance: NA
d_gene: NA
v_gene: TRBV5-5
j_gene: TRBJ1-5
CDR3aa: CASSSAFRGPGTQHF
CDR3nt: TGTGCCAGCAGTTCGGCCTTTCGAGGGCCGGGGACCCAGCATTTT

abundance: NA
d_gene: NA
v_gene: TRBV28
j_gene: TRBJ1-3
CDR3aa: CASSLMASGNTIYF
CDR3nt: TGTGCCAGCAGTTTAATGGCCTCTGGAAACACCATATATTTT

abundance: NA
d_gene: TRBD2
v_gene: TRBV9
j_gene: TRBJ2-3
CDR3aa: CASSAREGSTDTQYF
CDR3nt: TGTGCCAGCAGCGCCAGGGAGGGGTCCACAGATACGCAGTATTTT

abundance: NA
d_gene: NA
v_gene: TRBV2
j_gene: TRBJ2-5
CDR3aa: CASSEWLAPGAKETQYF
CDR3nt: TGTGCCAGCAGTGAGTGGTTAGCCCCTGGCGCAAAGGAGACCCAGTACTTC

abundance: NA
d_gene: NA
v_gene: TRBV19
j_gene: TRBJ2-3
CDR3aa: CASTPDGGDTQYF
CDR3nt: TGTGCCAGTACCCCCGATGGCGGAGATACGCAGTATTTT